The 19 T cell receptor beta chains reported below all come from one sample, sequenced in a study of blood T cell repertoires in COVID-19. The repertoire was sequenced with immunoSEQ multiplex PCR; TCRdb's copy has only in-frame clones and lacks some. The table lists 120,000 to 150,000 clones, around 90% of them singletons. The sequenced sample was peripheral blood. These receptors originate from a human donor with COVID-19, enrolled during active disease. The donor label of this sample is uncertain.

The sample holds a few counts of this clone. The chain carries TRBV7-2 and TRBJ2-3; no clear D. This CDR3 is built from 13 residues. Per the germline V gene, CDR1 is SGHTA and CDR2 is FQGNSA. V lost 0 bases and J 5 bases, leaving 6 bases between the germline ends. The CDR3 nucleotides read TGTGCCAGCAGCTTAGCATCGAGAGATACGCAGTATTTT. The encoded protein is CASSLASRDTQYF.

This clone was counted once. The chain is built from TRBV7-3 and TRBJ2-1, with 9 nucleotides matching TRBD2. The CDR3 spans 14 residues. Germline values: CDR1 SGHTA, CDR2 FQGTGA. V lost 10 bases and J lost 6; bases outside the gene matches: 10. As DNA, the CDR3 is TGTGCCACCGCTTGGAGCGGGGGGAGCAATGAGCAGTTCTTC. Amino acid sequence: CATAWSGGSNEQFF.

The chain couples TRBV19 to TRBJ1-2; D is possibly TRBD1 (6 bases). The germline V and J ends were trimmed by 6 bases and 7 bases, with 18 bases remaining between them. The CDR3 contains 14 residues. CDR1 LNHDA and CDR2 SQIVND come from the germline V gene (reference sequence). CDR3 loop: CASSPGGGAGGYTF. In DNA, the CDR3 is TGTGCCAGTAGCCCTGGGGGGGGCGCGGGTGGCTACACCTTC.

The V call is TRBV27, the J call TRBJ2-7; TRBD2 matches 9 bases. CDR3 length: 16 residues. V dropped 2 bases and J dropped 7; count of bases not matched to a gene: 12. Germline CDR1 is MNHEY and CDR2 is SMNVEV (reference sequence). CDR3 in amino acids: CASSLGVAGAMGEQYF. DNA of the CDR3: TGTGCCAGCAGTTTAGGGGTAGCGGGAGCTATGGGGGAGCAGTACTTC.

In this sample, this clone turned up once. V and J are TRBV7-9 and TRBJ1-3, with 7 bases aligning to TRBD1. The CDR3 sequence is 16 residues long. After removal of 5 bases from V and 0 bases from J, the junction contained 7 bases not matched to a gene. Germline assignment: CDR1 SEHNR and CDR2 FQNEAQ (reference sequence). As DNA, the CDR3 is TGTGCCAGCAGCGTACAGGGGTCCCTCTCTGGAAACACCATATATTTT. Encoded protein: CASSVQGSLSGNTIYF.

The chain recombines TRBV24-1 with TRBJ2-1, with D possibly being TRBD2 (5 bases). There are 14 residues in the CDR3. Looked up from germline, CDR1 is KGHDR and CDR2 is SFDVKD. The V and J ends lost 5 bases and 3 bases respectively, with 10 bases between them. The CDR3 coding sequence is TGTGCCACCAGTGGCACCGGGGTCTACAATGAGCAGTTCTTC. This codes for CATSGTGVYNEQFF.

This chain joins TRBV29-1 and TRBJ2-7, with D possibly TRBD2 on 6 matching bases. The germline V gene has CDR1 SQVTM and CDR2 ANQGSEA. CDR3 size: 13 residues. V lost 4 bases and J 2 bases, leaving 12 bases between the germline ends. The CDR3 sequence is CSVGGSGPYEQYF. The DNA for the CDR3 is TGCAGCGTTGGGGGTAGCGGTCCCTACGAGCAGTACTTC.

The rearrangement links TRBV14 to TRBJ2-2; 7 bases fit TRBD1. Germline CDR1 SGHDN, CDR2 FVKESK. Trimming cost V 5 bases and J 4 bases; bases outside gene matches: 10. This CDR3 is built from 16 residues. For the CDR3, the DNA is TGTGCCAGCAGCGCGCAATACGACAGGGCCACCGGGGAGCTGTTTTTT. This gives the protein CASSAQYDRATGELFF.

As regards this clone: The sample has other DNA sequences that encode this CDR3 too. V usage is TRBV11-3 and J usage is TRBJ2-7; D gene ambiguous. The CDR3 has 13 amino acids. Looked up from germline, CDR1 is SGHNT and CDR2 is YENEEA. V lost 1 base, J lost 5 bases, and 9 bases lay in between. The CDR3 loop reads CASSLGPRDEQYF. The CDR3 DNA is TGTGCCAGCAGCTTAGGGCCCCGGGACGAGCAGTACTTC.

The chain couples TRBV25-1 to TRBJ1-1; D gene uncertain. V was shortened by 6 bases and J by 1 base, with 9 bases between the two germline ends. The CDR3 is made up of 13 amino acids. CDR1 and CDR2 (germline): MGHDK, SYGVNS. The CDR3 loop is CASRKQENTEAFF. The CDR3, as DNA: TGTGCCAGCAGAAAACAAGAGAACACTGAAGCTTTCTTT.

J is TRBJ1-2 and V is TRBV27; D possibly corresponds to TRBD1 (5 bases). This CDR3 has 13 amino acids. The germline V gene encodes CDR1 MNHEY and CDR2 SMNVEV (reference sequence). V lost 0 bases and J lost 8, with 10 bases in between. The CDR3 region is CASSLSEGRGYTF. In nucleotides, the CDR3 is TGTGCCAGCAGTTTATCGGAGGGGAGAGGCTACACCTTC.

V is TRBV10-3 and J is TRBJ2-7, with D hard to call. The CDR3 has 13 amino acids. V gave up 0 bases and J gave up 6 bases, with 9 bases separating them. Germline V CDR1 and CDR2: ENHRY, SYGVKD. The CDR3 sequence: CAISESLSSEQYF. The CDR3 region has the DNA TGTGCCATCAGTGAGTCATTATCGAGCGAGCAGTACTTC.

The chain couples TRBV18 to TRBJ1-2; weak D call: TRBD1 (5 bases). Germline CDR1 KGHSH, CDR2 LQKENI. Trimming removed 8 bases from V and 4 bases from J, with 17 bases in between. This CDR3 comprises 14 residues. The CDR3 sequence: CASNPSRAGYGYTF. DNA of the CDR3: TGTGCCAGCAACCCAAGCAGGGCCGGCTATGGCTACACCTTC.

CDR3 in DNA: TGTGCCAGCAGAGCGGGAGAAGGGGGCACTGAAGCTTTCTTT. Translating gives CASRAGEGGTEAFF. This sequence joins TRBV6-4 and TRBJ1-1, with TRBD1 as a possible D gene (6 bases). Germline CDR1 reads MRHNA; CDR2 reads SNTAGT. The V and J ends lost 6 bases and 4 bases respectively, with 15 bases between them. This CDR3 spans 14 amino acids.

The chain links TRBV24-1 to TRBJ2-1; TRBD2 agrees at 14 bases. Germline V gene sequence: CDR1 KGHDR, CDR2 SFDVKD. The CDR3 has 16 residues. J was trimmed by 7 bases and V by 4 bases; bases with no gene match: 5. The CDR3 region has the DNA TGTGCCACCAGTGAACCGGGACTAGCGGGAGTAAATGAGCAGTTCTTC. Residues: CATSEPGLAGVNEQFF.

The table lists this clone with a few counts. This chain links TRBV10-3 with TRBJ1-1, with 7 positions matching TRBD1. The CDR3 extends over 11 amino acids. The V gene end was trimmed by 2 bases and the J gene end by 11 bases; junction bases not matched to a gene: 2. Germline V CDR1 and CDR2: ENHRY, SYGVKD. CDR3 coding DNA: TGTGCCATCAGTGAGGAGGGGGCGGCTTTCTTT. It specifies CAISEEGAAFF.

The gene calls are TRBV5-6 and TRBJ2-7, with D possibly TRBD1 on 5 matching bases. V was trimmed by 2 bases and J by 6 bases, leaving 12 bases between them. The CDR3 is made up of 13 amino acids. Looked up from germline, CDR1 is SGHDT and CDR2 is YYEEEE. The CDR3 bases are TGTGCCAGCAGCTTTCTGACAGCCAGCGAGCAGTACTTC. Its translation is CASSFLTASEQYF. The full variable domain, with the rest looked up from reference TRBV5-6 and TRBJ2-7, is DAGVTQSPTHLIKTRGQQVTLRCSPKSGHDTVSWYQQALGQGPQFIFQYYEEEERQRGNFPDRFSGHQFPNYSSELNVNALLLGDSALYLCASSFLTASEQYFGPGTRLTVT.

The chain is built from TRBV5-4 and TRBJ2-2; TRBD2 agrees at 7 bases. This CDR3 contains 16 residues. V shed 4 bases and J 3 bases; nucleotides not matched to a gene: 9. Germline loops: CDR1 SGHNT, CDR2 YYREEE (reference sequence). CDR3 sequence: CASSKDSGPYTGELFF. CDR3 nucleotide sequence: TGTGCCAGCAGCAAAGATAGCGGGCCCTACACCGGGGAGCTGTTTTTT.

The table lists this clone with a few counts. This chain uses TRBV2 with TRBJ1-2; 8 bases line up with TRBD1. The CDR3 sequence is 14 residues long. J lost 4 bases, V lost 2 bases, and 3 bases had no gene match. The germline CDR1 and CDR2 sequences are SNHLY and FYNNEI. In nucleotides, the CDR3 is TGTGCCAGCAGTGAACAGGGGGCTTCCTATGGCTACACCTTC. Translated: CASSEQGASYGYTF.